Listed below are T cell receptor beta chains from one sample, sequenced in a study of chemoradiotherapy in HPV16-positive cancers. Clones were read by immunoSEQ multiplex PCR, and TCRdb kept only the in-frame ones, dropping some. The sample shows 6,700 or so clones, more than 80% of them seen only once. The sample here was tumor tissue, taken from a patient who underwent chemoradiotherapy. These receptors came from a human donor with HPV-associated anogenital cancer. Each CDR3 is given with its conserved first and last residue. Each record gives: J gene, V gene, clone size, D gene, CDR3 protein, CDR3 DNA. D genes are given only for firm matches. The size entry is marked missing in some rows and otherwise reads once, few, many or a size class.

J gene: TRBJ2-4
V gene: TRBV18
clone size: NA
D gene: NA
CDR3 protein: CASSPLRGNIQYF
CDR3 DNA: TGTGCCAGCTCACCATTAAGGGGGAACATTCAGTACTTC

J gene: TRBJ1-2
V gene: TRBV9
clone size: NA
D gene: TRBD1
CDR3 protein: CASSADKGAGGFGYTF
CDR3 DNA: TGTGCCAGCAGCGCGGATAAGGGGGCAGGGGGGTTTGGCTACACCTTC

J gene: TRBJ1-2
V gene: TRBV28
clone size: NA
D gene: NA
CDR3 protein: CASSSEGEGNYGYTF
CDR3 DNA: TGTGCCAGCAGTTCTGAAGGGGAGGGGAACTATGGCTACACCTTC

J gene: TRBJ1-2
V gene: TRBV10-2
clone size: once
D gene: TRBD1
CDR3 protein: CATAPGQGGYGYTF
CDR3 DNA: TGCGCCACCGCACCGGGACAGGGGGGCTATGGCTACACCTTC

J gene: TRBJ2-5
V gene: TRBV7-2
clone size: NA
D gene: TRBD1
CDR3 protein: CASSQDRGETQYF
CDR3 DNA: TGTGCCAGCAGCCAAGACAGGGGAGAGACCCAGTACTTC

J gene: TRBJ2-7
V gene: TRBV19
clone size: NA
D gene: TRBD1
CDR3 protein: CASSLPQGSPGEQYF
CDR3 DNA: TGTGCCAGTAGTCTGCCACAGGGGAGTCCTGGCGAGCAGTACTTC

J gene: TRBJ2-2
V gene: TRBV2
clone size: few
D gene: NA
CDR3 protein: CASRPLNTGELFF
CDR3 DNA: TGTGCCAGCAGACCACTCAACACCGGGGAGCTGTTTTTT

J gene: TRBJ2-5
V gene: TRBV6-9
clone size: NA
D gene: NA
CDR3 protein: CASSRRTRETQYF
CDR3 DNA: TGTGCCAGCAGCCGAAGGACTCGAGAGACCCAGTACTTC

J gene: TRBJ2-5
V gene: TRBV28
clone size: NA
D gene: TRBD2
CDR3 protein: CASSLSPWTSEWRGGETQYF
CDR3 DNA: TGTGCCAGCAGTTTATCCCCATGGACTAGCGAGTGGAGAGGGGGGGAGACCCAGTACTTC

J gene: TRBJ2-1
V gene: TRBV25-1
clone size: NA
D gene: NA
CDR3 protein: CASSSTSSYNEQFF
CDR3 DNA: TGTGCCAGCAGTTCGACGAGCTCCTACAATGAGCAGTTCTTC

J gene: TRBJ1-5
V gene: TRBV21-1
clone size: NA
D gene: NA
CDR3 protein: CASIPHVDSNQPQHF
CDR3 DNA: TGTGCCAGCATCCCTCACGTTGATAGCAATCAGCCCCAGCATTTT

J gene: TRBJ2-1
V gene: TRBV5-4
clone size: NA
D gene: TRBD2
CDR3 protein: CASSPRTSGSPFF
CDR3 DNA: TGTGCCAGCAGCCCACGGACTAGCGGGAGTCCGTTCTTC

J gene: TRBJ2-7
V gene: TRBV27
clone size: NA
D gene: TRBD1
CDR3 protein: CASSLGTVSYEQYF
CDR3 DNA: TGTGCCAGCAGTTTAGGGACAGTGTCCTACGAGCAGTACTTC

J gene: TRBJ2-7
V gene: TRBV18
clone size: NA
D gene: TRBD1
CDR3 protein: CASSLGTDYEQYF
CDR3 DNA: TGTGCCAGCTCCCTGGGGACAGACTACGAGCAGTACTTC

J gene: TRBJ2-7
V gene: TRBV7-9
clone size: NA
D gene: TRBD2
CDR3 protein: CASSLGGAGEGEQYF
CDR3 DNA: TGTGCCAGCAGCCTCGGCGGGGCGGGAGAGGGCGAGCAGTACTTC

J gene: TRBJ1-2
V gene: TRBV28
clone size: NA
D gene: NA
CDR3 protein: CASGGVDYGYTF
CDR3 DNA: TGTGCCTCCGGGGGGGTCGACTATGGCTACACCTTC

J gene: TRBJ1-1
V gene: TRBV7-6
clone size: few
D gene: NA
CDR3 protein: CASSLDRSGEMNTEAFF
CDR3 DNA: TGTGCCAGCAGCTTAGACCGGTCTGGGGAGATGAACACTGAAGCTTTCTTT

J gene: TRBJ2-1
V gene: TRBV9
clone size: NA
D gene: TRBD1
CDR3 protein: CASSVAPRTGGNEQFF
CDR3 DNA: TGTGCCAGCAGCGTAGCTCCCCGGACAGGAGGCAATGAGCAGTTCTTC

J gene: TRBJ1-4
V gene: TRBV6-6
clone size: NA
D gene: TRBD1
CDR3 protein: CASSYDIRDRGEKLFF
CDR3 DNA: TGTGCCAGCAGTTACGATATCCGGGACAGGGGGGAAAAACTGTTTTTT

J gene: TRBJ2-3
V gene: TRBV5-1
clone size: NA
D gene: NA
CDR3 protein: CASTRQRAKGGDTQYF
CDR3 DNA: TGCGCCAGCACCCGGCAGCGGGCCAAGGGGGGAGATACGCAGTATTTT

J gene: TRBJ2-3
V gene: TRBV12-5
clone size: few
D gene: TRBD1
CDR3 protein: CASGLVFDREPDTQYF
CDR3 DNA: TGTGCTAGTGGTTTGGTATTCGACAGGGAGCCAGATACGCAGTATTTT

J gene: TRBJ2-4
V gene: TRBV5-4
clone size: once
D gene: TRBD1
CDR3 protein: CASSLGPGQRAKNIQYF
CDR3 DNA: TGTGCCAGCAGCTTGGGGCCGGGACAGAGAGCCAAAAACATTCAGTACTTC

J gene: TRBJ2-1
V gene: TRBV28
clone size: NA
D gene: TRBD2
CDR3 protein: CASSFGGRTTYYNEQFF
CDR3 DNA: TGTGCCAGCAGCTTCGGCGGGAGGACTACTTACTACAATGAGCAGTTCTTC

J gene: TRBJ2-5
V gene: TRBV7-8
clone size: NA
D gene: TRBD2
CDR3 protein: CASSSQTSGRRETQYF
CDR3 DNA: TGTGCCAGCAGCTCACAGACTAGCGGGAGGAGAGAGACCCAGTACTTC

J gene: TRBJ2-7
V gene: TRBV2
clone size: NA
D gene: NA
CDR3 protein: CASFSTSPGEQYF
CDR3 DNA: TGTGCCAGCTTTTCCACTTCCCCAGGCGAGCAGTACTTC

J gene: TRBJ1-2
V gene: TRBV5-1
clone size: NA
D gene: TRBD1
CDR3 protein: CASSSWTGANSYGYTF
CDR3 DNA: TGCGCCAGCAGCTCCTGGACAGGGGCGAATTCCTATGGCTACACCTTC

J gene: TRBJ1-3
V gene: TRBV30
clone size: NA
D gene: NA
CDR3 protein: CAWTQEGSGNTIYF
CDR3 DNA: TGTGCCTGGACCCAGGAAGGCTCTGGAAACACCATATATTTT

J gene: TRBJ2-1
V gene: TRBV5-1
clone size: NA
D gene: TRBD2
CDR3 protein: CASSLAGGGSSYNEQFF
CDR3 DNA: TGCGCCAGCAGCTTGGCCGGGGGAGGGAGCTCCTACAATGAGCAGTTCTTC

J gene: TRBJ2-1
V gene: TRBV30
clone size: once
D gene: TRBD2
CDR3 protein: CAWSHKGLAGGQQFF
CDR3 DNA: TGTGCCTGGAGTCATAAGGGACTAGCGGGAGGTCAGCAGTTCTTC

J gene: TRBJ2-1
V gene: TRBV29-1
clone size: NA
D gene: TRBD2
CDR3 protein: CSVGGGRASNEQFF
CDR3 DNA: TGCAGCGTTGGGGGCGGGAGGGCCTCCAATGAGCAGTTCTTC

J gene: TRBJ2-5
V gene: TRBV6-5
clone size: once
D gene: NA
CDR3 protein: CASSPGQNQETQYF
CDR3 DNA: TGTGCCAGCTCGCCCGGACAGAACCAAGAGACCCAGTACTTC

J gene: TRBJ2-7
V gene: TRBV5-1
clone size: NA
D gene: NA
CDR3 protein: CASSLGLAVMYEQYF
CDR3 DNA: TGCGCCAGCAGCCTGGGCCTGGCCGTAATGTACGAGCAGTACTTC

J gene: TRBJ2-7
V gene: TRBV6-5
clone size: NA
D gene: NA
CDR3 protein: CASSYSTITSYEQYF
CDR3 DNA: TGTGCCAGCAGTTACTCCACGATTACTTCCTACGAGCAGTACTTC

J gene: TRBJ2-1
V gene: TRBV27
clone size: NA
D gene: TRBD2
CDR3 protein: CASSLAGGSYNEQFF
CDR3 DNA: TGTGCCAGCAGTTTGGCGGGAGGGTCCTACAATGAGCAGTTCTTC

J gene: TRBJ1-1
V gene: TRBV30
clone size: once
D gene: NA
CDR3 protein: CAWSDRVEAFF
CDR3 DNA: TGTGCCTGGAGTGACAGAGTTGAAGCTTTCTTT

J gene: TRBJ2-1
V gene: TRBV11-2
clone size: NA
D gene: NA
CDR3 protein: CASSFGANEQFF
CDR3 DNA: TGTGCCAGCAGCTTCGGGGCCAATGAGCAGTTCTTC

J gene: TRBJ2-7
V gene: TRBV6-5
clone size: NA
D gene: NA
CDR3 protein: CASSYGISSYEQYF
CDR3 DNA: TGTGCCAGCAGTTACGGTATAAGCTCCTACGAGCAGTACTTC

J gene: TRBJ1-5
V gene: TRBV19
clone size: NA
D gene: TRBD1
CDR3 protein: CASSRDRMGNQPQHF
CDR3 DNA: TGTGCCAGCTCCCGGGACAGAATGGGCAATCAGCCCCAGCATTTT

J gene: TRBJ1-2
V gene: TRBV18
clone size: NA
D gene: TRBD1
CDR3 protein: CASSPRGTGLVDYGYTF
CDR3 DNA: TGTGCCAGCTCACCACGAGGGACAGGGTTGGTCGACTATGGCTACACCTTC

J gene: TRBJ2-6
V gene: TRBV9
clone size: NA
D gene: NA
CDR3 protein: CASSVGNEGGGANVLTF
CDR3 DNA: TGTGCCAGCAGCGTAGGAAATGAGGGTGGTGGGGCCAACGTCCTGACTTTC

J gene: TRBJ1-2
V gene: TRBV27
clone size: NA
D gene: NA
CDR3 protein: CASSLIEGSGYTF
CDR3 DNA: TGTGCCAGCAGTTTGATCGAGGGTTCGGGCTACACCTTC

J gene: TRBJ2-7
V gene: TRBV5-6
clone size: NA
D gene: TRBD1
CDR3 protein: CASSFGTGLYEQYF
CDR3 DNA: TGTGCCAGCAGCTTCGGGACAGGGCTCTACGAGCAGTACTTC

J gene: TRBJ2-5
V gene: TRBV7-7
clone size: NA
D gene: NA
CDR3 protein: CASSLVPRGQGETQYF
CDR3 DNA: TGTGCTAGCAGCTTAGTGCCCCGCGGGCAGGGAGAGACCCAGTACTTC

J gene: TRBJ2-1
V gene: TRBV4-1
clone size: NA
D gene: NA
CDR3 protein: CATAGKSYNEQFF
CDR3 DNA: TGCGCGACGGCGGGGAAGTCCTACAATGAGCAGTTCTTC

J gene: TRBJ1-1
V gene: TRBV7-9
clone size: NA
D gene: TRBD1
CDR3 protein: CASSRGQNTEAFF
CDR3 DNA: TGTGCCAGCAGCAGGGGGCAGAACACTGAAGCTTTCTTT

J gene: TRBJ2-1
V gene: TRBV7-9
clone size: NA
D gene: TRBD2
CDR3 protein: CASISSGNEQFF
CDR3 DNA: TGTGCCAGCATATCTAGCGGAAATGAGCAGTTCTTC

J gene: TRBJ1-3
V gene: TRBV9
clone size: once
D gene: NA
CDR3 protein: CASSADPGQGSNTIYF
CDR3 DNA: TGTGCCAGCAGCGCCGACCCCGGGCAGGGCAGCAACACCATATATTTT